This T cell receptor beta chain was recovered during a study of cytomegalovirus exposure and HLA in healthy donors. Vbeta (60) and Jbeta (13) primers were used in the PCR. Some clones are missing from TCRdb's copy, which holds only in-frame ones; the method was immunoSEQ multiplex PCR. This sample has 130,000 or so clones, with 75% found just once. Germline V lookup: CDR1 KGHSH, CDR2 LQKENI. The CDR3 loop spans 15 amino acids. Trimming took 4 bases from V and 0 from J, leaving 12 bases between them. The chain is built from TRBV18 and TRBJ1-1; D might be TRBD1 (5 bases). This receptor was identified in a woman between 35 and 50 years old in good health and CMV-seropositive. Input material: PBMCs. The CDR3 loop reads CASSLGGVLNTEAFF. CDR3 bases: TGTGCCAGCTCACTCGGGGGGGTGTTGAACACTGAAGCTTTCTTT.